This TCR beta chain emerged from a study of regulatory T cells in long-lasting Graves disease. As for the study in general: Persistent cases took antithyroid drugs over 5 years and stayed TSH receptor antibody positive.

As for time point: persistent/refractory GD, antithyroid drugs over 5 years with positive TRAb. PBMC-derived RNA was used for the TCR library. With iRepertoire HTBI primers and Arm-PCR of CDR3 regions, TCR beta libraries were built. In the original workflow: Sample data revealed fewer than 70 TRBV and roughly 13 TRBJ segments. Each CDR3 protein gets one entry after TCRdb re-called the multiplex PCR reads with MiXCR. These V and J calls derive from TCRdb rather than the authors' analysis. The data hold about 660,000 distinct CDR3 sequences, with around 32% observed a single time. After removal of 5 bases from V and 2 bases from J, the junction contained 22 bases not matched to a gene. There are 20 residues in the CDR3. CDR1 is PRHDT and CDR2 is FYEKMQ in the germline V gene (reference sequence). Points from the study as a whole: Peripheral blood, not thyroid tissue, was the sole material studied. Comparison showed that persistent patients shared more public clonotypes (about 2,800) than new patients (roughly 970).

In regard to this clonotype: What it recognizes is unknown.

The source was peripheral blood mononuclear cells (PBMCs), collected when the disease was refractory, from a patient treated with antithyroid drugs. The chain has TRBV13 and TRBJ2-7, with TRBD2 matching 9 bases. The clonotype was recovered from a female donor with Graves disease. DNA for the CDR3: TGTGCCAGCAGCCCTCGGGCTAGCGGGGTGTGGGGCGAGTCTGCCTACGAGCAGTACTTC. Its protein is CASSPRASGVWGESAYEQYF. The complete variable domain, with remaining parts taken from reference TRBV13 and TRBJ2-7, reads AAGVIQSPRHLIKEKRETATLKCYPIPRHDTVYWYQQGPGQDPQFLISFYEKMQSDKGSIPDRFSAQQFSDYHSELNMSSLELGDSALYFCASSPRASGVWGESAYEQYFGPGTRLTVT.